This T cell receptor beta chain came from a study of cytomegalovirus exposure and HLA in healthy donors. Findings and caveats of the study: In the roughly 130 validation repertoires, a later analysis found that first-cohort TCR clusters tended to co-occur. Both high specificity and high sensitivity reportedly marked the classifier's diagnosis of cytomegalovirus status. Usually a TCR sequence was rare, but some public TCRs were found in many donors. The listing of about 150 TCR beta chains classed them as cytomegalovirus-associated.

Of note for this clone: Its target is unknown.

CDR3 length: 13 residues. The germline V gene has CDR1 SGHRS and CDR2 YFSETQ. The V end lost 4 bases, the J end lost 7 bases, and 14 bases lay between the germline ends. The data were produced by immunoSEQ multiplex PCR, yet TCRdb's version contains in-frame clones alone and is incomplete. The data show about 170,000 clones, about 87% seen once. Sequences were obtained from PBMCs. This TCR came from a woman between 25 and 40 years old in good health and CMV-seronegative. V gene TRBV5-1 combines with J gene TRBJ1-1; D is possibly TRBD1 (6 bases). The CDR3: CASSQGKGLEAFF. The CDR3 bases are TGCGCCAGCAGCCAGGGGAAGGGCCTTGAAGCTTTCTTT.